This entry is about one T cell receptor beta chain. The CDR3 covers 17 residues. Per the germline V gene, CDR1 is SGDLS and CDR2 is YYNGEE. V lost 0 bases, J lost 4 bases, and 9 bases stayed unmatched. This record comes from a study of blood T cell repertoires in COVID-19. TCRdb's table, derived via immunoSEQ multiplex PCR, lists solely in-frame clones and lacks some. The table has about 320,000 clones, approximately 90% seen once. J is TRBJ2-5 and V is TRBV9, with 10 bases aligning to TRBD2. The sample taken for sequencing was PBMCs or T cells enriched from blood (not recorded which). The TCR was taken from a woman aged 18-29 years who had recovered from COVID-19. The CDR3 spells CASSVGQGTSVGETQYF. The CDR3 nucleotides read TGTGCCAGCAGCGTAGGTCAGGGGACTAGCGTGGGAGAGACCCAGTACTTC. The whole variable domain, filled in from reference TRBV9 and TRBJ2-5, reads DSGVTQTPKHLITATGQRVTLRCSPRSGDLSVYWYQQSLDQGLQFLIQYYNGEERAKGNILERFSAQQFPDLHSELNLSSLELGDSALYFCASSVGQGTSVGETQYFGPGTRLLVL.